This T cell receptor beta chain was recovered during a study of somatic mutations in cytotoxic T cells in rheumatoid arthritis. The study's findings and limits: No significant CD8+ T-cell clonality difference was found between rheumatoid arthritis patients and age-matched controls.

Using immunoSEQ multiplex PCR, the repertoire was profiled, and TCRdb retains in-frame clones only, with some absent. Of about 20,000 clones in the sample, around 86% are singletons; the top ten hold approximately 14%. A remark on this clone: The target antigen is unknown.

The TCR sequence derives from an adult with rheumatoid arthritis. Sequencing was carried out using CD8+ T cells sorted from blood.

The CDR3 is CAWSVGRGTDTQYF. The CDR3 DNA follows: TGTGCCTGGAGTGTAGGCAGAGGCACAGATACGCAGTATTTT. The rearrangement joins TRBV30 to TRBJ2-3, with no clear D. The CDR3 spans 14 residues. The germline V gene encodes CDR1 GTSNPN and CDR2 SVGIG (reference sequence). The V end was cut by 0 bases, the J end by 1 base, with 8 bases between.